This is a list of T cell receptor beta chains from one sample in a study of Ad26.COV2.S vaccination and SARS-CoV-2 variants. Some clones are missing from TCRdb's copy, which holds only in-frame ones; the method was immunoSEQ multiplex PCR. The table records about 460,000 clones, roughly 87% of them present only once. The source was peripheral blood, collected in a trial of Ad26.COV2.S vaccine versus placebo. All receptors derive from a person aged 18-65 years who received the Ad26.COV2.S COVID-19 vaccine or a placebo. Both conserved end residues are part of each CDR3. Fields, in order: V gene, clone size, CDR3 length, J gene, D gene, CDR3 DNA, CDR3 protein. The D gene is left open where the match is weak. Size is stated for part of the rows, as once, few or many counts, or as a class when the clone is expanded.

V gene: TRBV30; clone size: -; CDR3 length: 13; J gene: TRBJ2-6; D gene: -; CDR3 DNA: TGTGCCTGGAGTTTAGGTGGGGCCAACGTCCTGACTTTC; CDR3 protein: CAWSLGGANVLTF
V gene: TRBV24-1; clone size: -; CDR3 length: 14; J gene: TRBJ2-5; D gene: -; CDR3 DNA: TGTGCCACCAGTGATGCCGGACGAGTGGAGACCCAGTACTTC; CDR3 protein: CATSDAGRVETQYF
V gene: TRBV3-1/TRBV3-2; clone size: -; CDR3 length: 16; J gene: TRBJ2-5; D gene: TRBD2; CDR3 DNA: TGTGCCAGCAGCCAGGTGACTAGCGGGGGGACAGAGACCCAGTACTTC; CDR3 protein: CASSQVTSGGTETQYF
V gene: TRBV6-5; clone size: -; CDR3 length: 13; J gene: TRBJ1-4; D gene: -; CDR3 DNA: TGTGCCAGCAGTCGAGGACAGCACGAAAAACTGTTTTTT; CDR3 protein: CASSRGQHEKLFF
V gene: TRBV21-1; clone size: -; CDR3 length: 16; J gene: TRBJ2-1; D gene: -; CDR3 DNA: TGTGCCAGCAGCTTAAACGAGGTACGGATCTACAATGAGCAGTTCTTC; CDR3 protein: CASSLNEVRIYNEQFF
V gene: TRBV7-7; clone size: -; CDR3 length: 18; J gene: TRBJ2-2; D gene: TRBD1; CDR3 DNA: TGTGCTAGCAGCCTCGACCTCCGGGACAGGGTGAACACCGGGGAGCTGTTTTTT; CDR3 protein: CASSLDLRDRVNTGELFF
V gene: TRBV5-1; clone size: -; CDR3 length: 15; J gene: TRBJ1-1; D gene: -; CDR3 DNA: TGCGCCAGCAGCAAATCACAGGCCATGAACACTGAAGCTTTCTTT; CDR3 protein: CASSKSQAMNTEAFF
V gene: TRBV3-1/TRBV3-2; clone size: -; CDR3 length: 14; J gene: TRBJ2-1; D gene: -; CDR3 DNA: TGTGCCAGCAGCCCTCCTGCCAGTGGCAATGAGCAGTTCTTC; CDR3 protein: CASSPPASGNEQFF
V gene: TRBV30; clone size: -; CDR3 length: 15; J gene: TRBJ2-3; D gene: TRBD1; CDR3 DNA: TGTGCCTGGAGTCTAGGGACAGGGGGCACAGATACGCAGTATTTT; CDR3 protein: CAWSLGTGGTDTQYF
V gene: TRBV3-1/TRBV3-2; clone size: -; CDR3 length: 15; J gene: TRBJ2-2; D gene: TRBD2; CDR3 DNA: TGTGCCAGCAGCTCCCGACTAGCGGGAGGCGGGGAGCTGTTTTTT; CDR3 protein: CASSSRLAGGGELFF
V gene: TRBV18; clone size: -; CDR3 length: 16; J gene: TRBJ2-2; D gene: TRBD1; CDR3 DNA: TGTGCCAGCTCACCCTCCGTTACAGGGGCTGGCGGGGAGCTGTTTTTT; CDR3 protein: CASSPSVTGAGGELFF
V gene: TRBV28; clone size: few; CDR3 length: 18; J gene: TRBJ1-2; D gene: TRBD1; CDR3 DNA: TGTGCCAGCAGTTTATTCTCGATCCGACAGGGCCTGATCTATGGCTACACCTTC; CDR3 protein: CASSLFSIRQGLIYGYTF
V gene: TRBV18; clone size: -; CDR3 length: 13; J gene: TRBJ2-3; D gene: -; CDR3 DNA: TGTGCCAGCTCACCACTGGGAGCAGATACGCAGTATTTT; CDR3 protein: CASSPLGADTQYF
V gene: TRBV10-1; clone size: -; CDR3 length: 15; J gene: TRBJ2-7; D gene: -; CDR3 DNA: TGCGCCATCCAAGCACGTCAGGGACCCCTCTACGAGCAGTACTTC; CDR3 protein: CAIQARQGPLYEQYF
V gene: TRBV5-8; clone size: -; CDR3 length: 14; J gene: TRBJ2-7; D gene: -; CDR3 DNA: TGTGCCAGCAGCTTCCGTGGCAGTTCCTACGAGCAGTACTTC; CDR3 protein: CASSFRGSSYEQYF
V gene: TRBV10-3; clone size: -; CDR3 length: 15; J gene: TRBJ2-7; D gene: TRBD2; CDR3 DNA: TGTGCCATCAGTGATAGAGCGGGAGGGTGGAACGAGCAGTACTTC; CDR3 protein: CAISDRAGGWNEQYF
V gene: TRBV20-1; clone size: few; CDR3 length: 11; J gene: TRBJ2-2; D gene: -; CDR3 DNA: TGCAGTGCGAGGAGACTCGGGGAGCTGTTTTTT; CDR3 protein: CSARRLGELFF
V gene: TRBV5-8; clone size: -; CDR3 length: 16; J gene: TRBJ2-3; D gene: TRBD2; CDR3 DNA: TGTGCCAGCAGCTTGGGACTAGCGGAACACACAGATACGCAGTATTTT; CDR3 protein: CASSLGLAEHTDTQYF
V gene: TRBV19; clone size: -; CDR3 length: 14; J gene: TRBJ1-5; D gene: -; CDR3 DNA: TGTGCCAGTAGTAAGCCCTCCATCAATTCGCCCCAGCATTTT; CDR3 protein: CASSKPSINSPQHF
V gene: TRBV5-1; clone size: few; CDR3 length: 15; J gene: TRBJ2-7; D gene: -; CDR3 DNA: TGCGCCAGCAGCTTGGTATGGGGCAGCTCCTACGAGCAGTACTTC; CDR3 protein: CASSLVWGSSYEQYF
V gene: TRBV5-1; clone size: -; CDR3 length: 16; J gene: TRBJ1-3; D gene: -; CDR3 DNA: TGCGCCAGCAGCTTGGATGGGGGGCGCGGGGGTAACACCATATATTTT; CDR3 protein: CASSLDGGRGGNTIYF
V gene: TRBV24-1; clone size: -; CDR3 length: 14; J gene: TRBJ2-7; D gene: TRBD2; CDR3 DNA: TGTGCCACCAGTGGAAGCGGGAGTTCCTACGAGCAGTACTTC; CDR3 protein: CATSGSGSSYEQYF
V gene: TRBV9; clone size: -; CDR3 length: 15; J gene: TRBJ1-2; D gene: -; CDR3 DNA: TGTGCCAGCAGCGTAGGCCCCGACGGCCCAGAGGGCTACACCTTC; CDR3 protein: CASSVGPDGPEGYTF
V gene: TRBV14; clone size: -; CDR3 length: 14; J gene: TRBJ1-1; D gene: TRBD1; CDR3 DNA: TGTGCCAGCAGTCGTCAGGGGGGGATCACTGAAGCTTTCTTT; CDR3 protein: CASSRQGGITEAFF
V gene: TRBV6-5; clone size: -; CDR3 length: 14; J gene: TRBJ2-7; D gene: -; CDR3 DNA: TGTGCCAGCAGAGACCCCATCCACAGCTACGAGCAGTACTTC; CDR3 protein: CASRDPIHSYEQYF
V gene: TRBV4-2; clone size: -; CDR3 length: 16; J gene: TRBJ2-7; D gene: TRBD2; CDR3 DNA: TGTGCCAGCAGCCAAGTCACTCCGGGACTAGCCTACGAGCAGTACTTC; CDR3 protein: CASSQVTPGLAYEQYF
V gene: TRBV3-1/TRBV3-2; clone size: -; CDR3 length: 18; J gene: TRBJ2-2; D gene: TRBD1; CDR3 DNA: TGTGCCAGCAGCCAAACCTCTTTGGGACAGACGAACACCGGGGAGCTGTTTTTT; CDR3 protein: CASSQTSLGQTNTGELFF
V gene: TRBV2; clone size: -; CDR3 length: 15; J gene: TRBJ2-7; D gene: TRBD2; CDR3 DNA: TGTGCCAGTACCAAGCCGGGACTAGCGGGATACGAGCAGTACTTC; CDR3 protein: CASTKPGLAGYEQYF
V gene: TRBV5-1; clone size: -; CDR3 length: 16; J gene: TRBJ1-5; D gene: TRBD1; CDR3 DNA: TGCGCCAGCAGCCGGGGGACAGGGGAGGGCAATCAGCCCCAGCATTTT; CDR3 protein: CASSRGTGEGNQPQHF
V gene: TRBV6-5; clone size: once; CDR3 length: 10; J gene: TRBJ1-1; D gene: -; CDR3 DNA: TGTGCCAGCCGGAGGGGCGGCGCTTTCTTT; CDR3 protein: CASRRGGAFF
V gene: TRBV6-5; clone size: -; CDR3 length: 15; J gene: TRBJ2-6; D gene: -; CDR3 DNA: TGTGCCAGCATTCTAATCAGGGCTGGGGCCAACGTCCTGACTTTC; CDR3 protein: CASILIRAGANVLTF
V gene: TRBV21-1; clone size: -; CDR3 length: 19; J gene: TRBJ2-1; D gene: -; CDR3 DNA: TGTGCCAGCAGTCCGGCGAAGGGGTCACTCAGGACTACCAACAATGAGCAGTTCTTC; CDR3 protein: CASSPAKGSLRTTNNEQFF
V gene: TRBV5-4; clone size: -; CDR3 length: 15; J gene: TRBJ2-5; D gene: -; CDR3 DNA: TGTGCCAGCAGCTTGACAGGTCTGAGGGGAGAGACCCAGTACTTC; CDR3 protein: CASSLTGLRGETQYF
V gene: TRBV25-1; clone size: -; CDR3 length: 14; J gene: TRBJ2-2; D gene: -; CDR3 DNA: TGTGCCAGCAGTGAGACAGGGAACACCGGGGAGCTGTTTTTT; CDR3 protein: CASSETGNTGELFF
V gene: TRBV7-6; clone size: -; CDR3 length: 15; J gene: TRBJ2-1; D gene: -; CDR3 DNA: TGTGCCAGCAGCCTAGGGCCGGGGGTGGCGAATGAGCAGTTCTTC; CDR3 protein: CASSLGPGVANEQFF
V gene: TRBV14; clone size: -; CDR3 length: 13; J gene: TRBJ2-6; D gene: -; CDR3 DNA: TGTGCCAGCAGCCTTCGTGGTGGTGGCGTCCTGACTTTC; CDR3 protein: CASSLRGGGVLTF
V gene: TRBV6-2/TRBV6-3; clone size: -; CDR3 length: 13; J gene: TRBJ1-5; D gene: -; CDR3 DNA: TGTGCCAGCAGTTACTTCAACAATCAGCCCCAGCATTTT; CDR3 protein: CASSYFNNQPQHF
V gene: TRBV18; clone size: -; CDR3 length: 14; J gene: TRBJ1-3; D gene: TRBD1; CDR3 DNA: TGTGCCAGCTCTCCGGGACAGGGAGGAAACACCATATATTTT; CDR3 protein: CASSPGQGGNTIYF
V gene: TRBV6-6; clone size: -; CDR3 length: 14; J gene: TRBJ2-3; D gene: -; CDR3 DNA: TGTGCCAGCAGTTTGCCAGCAAGATCAGATACGCAGTATTTT; CDR3 protein: CASSLPARSDTQYF
V gene: TRBV7-9; clone size: -; CDR3 length: 13; J gene: TRBJ1-2; D gene: -; CDR3 DNA: TGTGCCAGCACATTGGGGGGGGCGAAAGGCTACACCTTC; CDR3 protein: CASTLGGAKGYTF
V gene: TRBV5-1; clone size: -; CDR3 length: 14; J gene: TRBJ1-2; D gene: -; CDR3 DNA: TGCGCCAGCAGCTTGATAGGGGCTTCCTATGGCTACACCTTC; CDR3 protein: CASSLIGASYGYTF
V gene: TRBV28; clone size: -; CDR3 length: 13; J gene: TRBJ1-2; D gene: -; CDR3 DNA: TGTGCCAGCAGTTTACGGATGCCCTATGGCTACACCTTC; CDR3 protein: CASSLRMPYGYTF
V gene: TRBV9; clone size: -; CDR3 length: 13; J gene: TRBJ2-2; D gene: -; CDR3 DNA: TGTGCCAGCAGCACCGGGCCGACCGGGGAGCTGTTTTTT; CDR3 protein: CASSTGPTGELFF
V gene: TRBV2; clone size: -; CDR3 length: 13; J gene: TRBJ2-5; D gene: TRBD1; CDR3 DNA: TGTGCCAGCCGAATCAGGGGGTTGGAGACCCAGTACTTC; CDR3 protein: CASRIRGLETQYF
V gene: TRBV18; clone size: -; CDR3 length: 16; J gene: TRBJ2-5; D gene: -; CDR3 DNA: TGTGCCAGCTCACCATTTCCGGGGACGTTAACAGAGACCCAGTACTTC; CDR3 protein: CASSPFPGTLTETQYF
V gene: TRBV6-2/TRBV6-3; clone size: -; CDR3 length: 14; J gene: TRBJ1-1; D gene: -; CDR3 DNA: TGTGCCAGCAGTTACGGGCCCTTGAACACTGAAGCTTTCTTT; CDR3 protein: CASSYGPLNTEAFF
V gene: TRBV9; clone size: -; CDR3 length: 16; J gene: TRBJ2-1; D gene: -; CDR3 DNA: TGTGCCAGCAGCGTCTCCGGGACGATTAACTACAATGAGCAGTTCTTC; CDR3 protein: CASSVSGTINYNEQFF
V gene: TRBV5-6; clone size: -; CDR3 length: 19; J gene: TRBJ2-6; D gene: -; CDR3 DNA: TGTGCCAGCAGCTTGGCTCCGTACGTGACAGCCTCTTTCGCCAACGTCCTGACTTTC; CDR3 protein: CASSLAPYVTASFANVLTF
V gene: TRBV6-1; clone size: few; CDR3 length: 14; J gene: TRBJ1-2; D gene: -; CDR3 DNA: TGTGCCAGCAGTGAATTCGGGGGAAGCTATGGCTACACCTTC; CDR3 protein: CASSEFGGSYGYTF
V gene: TRBV7-9; clone size: -; CDR3 length: 17; J gene: TRBJ2-3; D gene: -; CDR3 DNA: TGTGCCAGCAGCTTAACCCGGGGACCTTTCAGCACAGATACGCAGTATTTT; CDR3 protein: CASSLTRGPFSTDTQYF
V gene: TRBV5-1; clone size: few; CDR3 length: 15; J gene: TRBJ1-1; D gene: TRBD1; CDR3 DNA: TGCGCCAGCAGCTCAGGGACAGGGGGTCTCACTGAAGCTTTCTTT; CDR3 protein: CASSSGTGGLTEAFF
V gene: TRBV12-3/TRBV12-4; clone size: -; CDR3 length: 13; J gene: TRBJ1-4; D gene: -; CDR3 DNA: TGTGCCAGCAGTTTTTCAGGGATTGAAAAACTGTTTTTT; CDR3 protein: CASSFSGIEKLFF
V gene: TRBV11-3; clone size: once; CDR3 length: 15; J gene: TRBJ2-7; D gene: TRBD2; CDR3 DNA: TGTGCCAGCAGCGCGGGACTAGCGGGAGGGAGCGAGCAGTACTTC; CDR3 protein: CASSAGLAGGSEQYF
V gene: TRBV29-1; clone size: once; CDR3 length: 14; J gene: TRBJ2-6; D gene: -; CDR3 DNA: TGCAGCGTTGAAGTTGGCTCTGGGGCCAACGTCCTGACTTTC; CDR3 protein: CSVEVGSGANVLTF
V gene: TRBV19; clone size: -; CDR3 length: 13; J gene: TRBJ2-3; D gene: -; CDR3 DNA: TGTGCCAGTAGTACACTGAGCACAGATACGCAGTATTTT; CDR3 protein: CASSTLSTDTQYF
V gene: TRBV19; clone size: -; CDR3 length: 11; J gene: TRBJ1-1; D gene: -; CDR3 DNA: TGTGCCAGCAAGGGCGAAGCCGAAGCTTTCTTT; CDR3 protein: CASKGEAEAFF
V gene: TRBV6-2/TRBV6-3; clone size: -; CDR3 length: 15; J gene: TRBJ1-1; D gene: TRBD1; CDR3 DNA: TGTGCCAGCAGTATAGGGGGGACAGGAAACACTGAAGCTTTCTTT; CDR3 protein: CASSIGGTGNTEAFF
V gene: TRBV18; clone size: -; CDR3 length: 13; J gene: TRBJ1-3; D gene: TRBD1; CDR3 DNA: TGTGCCAGCTCACCGGGACAGGGAAACACCATATATTTT; CDR3 protein: CASSPGQGNTIYF